The 13 T cell receptor beta chains given below trace back to one sample, sequenced in a study of blood T cell repertoires in COVID-19. Method: immunoSEQ multiplex PCR; TCRdb's copy keeps in-frame clones and lacks some. The table lists around 200,000 clones, around 85% of them singletons. The sequenced material came from peripheral blood. The receptors here all came from a human donor in a cohort sampled during active COVID-19.

The J gene is TRBJ1-5, the V gene TRBV7-8; D not resolved. This CDR3 has 14 amino acids. V lost 1 base, J lost 2 bases, and 6 bases lay in between. Germline values: CDR1 SGHVS, CDR2 FQNEAQ. The CDR3 here is CASSLGEGNQPQHF. CDR3 sequence (DNA): TGTGCCAGCAGCTTAGGGGAGGGCAATCAGCCCCAGCATTTT.

This clone appeared a single time. V is TRBV7-2 and J is TRBJ1-1; 8 positions agree with TRBD1. The length of the CDR3 is 13 residues. The V and J ends lost 7 bases and 5 bases, in that order; junction bases with no gene match: 6. Germline V CDR1 and CDR2: SGHTA, FQGNSA. CDR3 coding DNA: TGTGCCAGCAAATCAGGGGGCGCGACTGAAGCTTTCTTT. It yields the protein CASKSGGATEAFF.

This clone was observed a few times. The chain has TRBV27 and TRBJ1-2, with D uncertain. Per germline, CDR1 MNHEY and CDR2 SMNVEV (reference sequence). V lost 8 bases to trimming and J lost 2 bases, with 9 bases between them. The CDR3 runs to 12 residues. CDR3 residues: CASGSPNYGYTF. Written as DNA, the CDR3 is TGTGCCAGCGGGAGTCCGAACTATGGCTACACCTTC.

This chain joins TRBV28 and TRBJ2-7, with 8 bases identical to TRBD2. This CDR3 spans 14 amino acids. V lost 6 bases and J lost 0; bases outside the gene matches: 4. Per the germline V gene, CDR1 is MDHEN and CDR2 is SYDVKM. This CDR3 reads CASSGGGRSYEQYF. The CDR3 bases are TGTGCCAGCAGCGGGGGGGGGCGCTCCTACGAGCAGTACTTC.

The chain combines TRBV19 with TRBJ1-2; 8 bases fit TRBD1. Trimming at V came to 3 bases and at J to 4 bases, leaving 7 bases not matched to a gene. The germline V gene encodes CDR1 LNHDA and CDR2 SQIVND (reference sequence). The CDR3 covers 15 residues. The CDR3 nucleotides read TGTGCCAGTAGTATGGACAGGGCCCACTCCTATGGCTACACCTTC. Its protein product is CASSMDRAHSYGYTF.

This clone occurred a few times. The chain is built from TRBV27 and TRBJ1-5, with D perhaps matching TRBD1 (5 bases). V lost 4 bases to trimming and J lost 6 bases, with 13 bases between them. Germline CDR1 is MNHEY and CDR2 is SMNVEV (reference sequence). The CDR3 covers 14 residues. CDR3 sequence: CASSSQGRSQPQHF. Here the CDR3 DNA reads TGTGCCAGCAGTTCCCAGGGTAGATCTCAGCCCCAGCATTTT.

This chain uses TRBV11-2 with TRBJ2-6, with a weak D call TRBD1 (6 bases). Trimming pared 2 bases from V and 0 bases from J, leaving 11 bases between. CDR1 is SGHAT, CDR2 FQNNGV, per germline. This CDR3 spans 17 amino acids. The CDR3 DNA follows: TGTGCCAGCAGCTTATATACAGGGAGCTCTGGGGCCAACGTCCTGACTTTC. Translated: CASSLYTGSSGANVLTF.

This rearrangement joins TRBV14 to TRBJ1-6; D gene uncertain. V was clipped by 0 bases and J by 0 bases, with 12 bases between them. The CDR3 extends over 18 amino acids. CDR1 and CDR2 (germline): SGHDN, FVKESK. CDR3 in amino acids: CASSQDKTGSSYNSPLHF. In DNA, the CDR3 is TGTGCCAGCAGCCAAGATAAGACGGGAAGCTCCTATAATTCACCCCTCCACTTT.

Only one count was recorded for this clone. This chain joins TRBV19 and TRBJ2-7; D remains unclear. The germline V gene encodes CDR1 LNHDA and CDR2 SQIVND (reference sequence). Trimming took 3 bases from V and 2 from J, leaving 23 bases between them. The length of the CDR3 is 18 residues. CDR3 sequence reads: CASSMRIVPYERPYEQYF. In nucleotides, the CDR3 is TGTGCCAGTAGTATGAGAATAGTCCCGTACGAGCGACCCTACGAGCAGTACTTC.

The chain couples TRBV4-2 to TRBJ1-4; tentatively, D is TRBD1 (5 bases). The CDR3 covers 19 residues. Germline CDR1 LGHNA, CDR2 YNFKEQ. Trimming removed 4 bases at V and 4 bases at J, with 25 bases between. The CDR3 reads CASSRQWTGGKAGNEKLFF. The CDR3 DNA reads as TGTGCCAGCAGCCGCCAGTGGACCGGGGGGAAGGCGGGTAATGAAAAACTGTTTTTT.

This chain links TRBV6-5 with TRBJ2-7; D is unclear. Germline-derived CDR1 and CDR2 are MNHEY and SVGAGI. CDR3 length equals 15 residues. Trimming took 1 base from V and 0 from J, leaving 10 bases between them. The CDR3 DNA follows: TGTGCCAGCAGTTACTACGCTGGTAGCTCCTACGAGCAGTACTTC. Translated, it gives CASSYYAGSSYEQYF.

The chain combines TRBV5-1 with TRBJ1-2; 7 bases line up with TRBD1. Germline lookup yields CDR1 SGHRS and CDR2 YFSETQ. The trim removed 3 bases at V and 2 bases at J, leaving 19 bases unmatched. This CDR3 spans 19 amino acids. The CDR3 DNA is TGCGCCAGCAGCTCCGCCGGACAGGAGAGTTTTCGGCTCAACTATGGCTACACCTTC. It is translated as CASSSAGQESFRLNYGYTF. The complete variable domain, with remaining parts taken from reference TRBV5-1 and TRBJ1-2, reads KAGVTQTPRYLIKTRGQQVTLSCSPISGHRSVSWYQQTPGQGLQFLFEYFSETQRNKGNFPGRFSGRQFSNSRSEMNVSTLELGDSALYLCASSSAGQESFRLNYGYTFGSGTRLTVV.

The CDR3 nucleotides are TGTGCCAGCAGCTTAGAACAGGGTCAGGGCTACACCTTC. Translation gives CASSLEQGQGYTF. V is TRBV7-2 and J is TRBJ1-2; D might be TRBD1 (6 bases). Germline V gene sequence: CDR1 SGHTA, CDR2 FQGNSA. With 1 base removed from V and 8 bases from J, the gap between germline ends came to 11 bases. The CDR3 loop spans 13 amino acids.